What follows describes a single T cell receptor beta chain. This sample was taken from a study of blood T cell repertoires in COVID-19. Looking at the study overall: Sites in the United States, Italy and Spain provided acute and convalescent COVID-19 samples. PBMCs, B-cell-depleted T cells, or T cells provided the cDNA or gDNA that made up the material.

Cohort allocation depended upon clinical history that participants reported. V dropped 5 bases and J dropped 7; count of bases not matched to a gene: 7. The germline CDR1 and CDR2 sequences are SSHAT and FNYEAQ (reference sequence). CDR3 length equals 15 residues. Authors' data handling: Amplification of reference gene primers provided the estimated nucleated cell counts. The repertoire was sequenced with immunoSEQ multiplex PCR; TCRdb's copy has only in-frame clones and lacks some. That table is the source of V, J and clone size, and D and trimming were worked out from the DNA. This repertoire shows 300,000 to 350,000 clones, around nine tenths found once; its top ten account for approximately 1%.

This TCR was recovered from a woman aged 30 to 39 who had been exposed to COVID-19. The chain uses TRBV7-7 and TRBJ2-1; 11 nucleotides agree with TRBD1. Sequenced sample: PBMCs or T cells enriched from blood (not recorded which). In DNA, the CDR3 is TGTGCCAGCAGCATCGGACAGGGGGCGCTTAATGAGCAGTTCTTC. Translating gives CASSIGQGALNEQFF. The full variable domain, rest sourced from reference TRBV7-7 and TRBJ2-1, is GAGVSQSPRYKVTKRGQDVTLRCDPISSHATLYWYQQALGQGPEFLTYFNYEAQPDKSGLPSDRFSAERPEGSISTLTIQRTEQRDSAMYRCASSIGQGALNEQFFGPGTRLTVL.